This T cell receptor beta chain was observed in a study of identical twins. TCRdb reprocessed the 5' RACE reads via MiXCR and lists one record per CDR3 protein. The sample lists roughly 290,000 distinct CDR3 sequences, roughly 9.7% occurring once. Germline V gives CDR1 SEHNR, CDR2 FQNEAQ (reference sequence). The V end was cut by 5 bases, the J end by 0 bases, with 13 bases between. This CDR3 comprises 15 residues. These sequences were also reported in another study, on yellow fever vaccine responses in identical twins.

Sequenced input: CD8+ T cells sorted from blood. The sequence derives from a woman younger than 35 in good health. This chain uses TRBV7-9 with TRBJ2-5, with D unclear. The CDR3 here is CASSPPIGYQETQYF. Written as DNA, the CDR3 is TGTGCCAGCAGCCCACCGATCGGGTACCAAGAGACCCAGTACTTC.